The 29 T cell receptor beta chains reported below all come from one sample, sequenced in a study of identical twins. TCRdb re-derived calls from the 5' RACE reads in MiXCR, one entry per CDR3 protein. Among more than 1.5 million distinct CDR3 sequences listed, roughly 35% were seen once. The specimen was cord blood. The receptors derive from a newborn girl in good health.

This chain joins TRBV7-2 and TRBJ2-1; 13 nucleotides align to TRBD2. This CDR3 is built from 17 residues. Germline V gene lookup returns CDR1 SGHTA and CDR2 FQGNSA. Losses at the gene ends were 3 bases for V and 4 bases for J; bases not matched to a gene: 6. The CDR3 nucleotides are TGTGCCAGCAGCTTGACTAGCGGGGGGAACGGGTACAATGAGCAGTTCTTC. This sequence encodes CASSLTSGGNGYNEQFF.

The J gene is TRBJ2-7, the V gene TRBV29-1, with D tentatively TRBD1 (6 bases). CDR1 is SQVTM, CDR2 ANQGSEA, per germline. The length of the CDR3 is 13 residues. V dropped 4 bases and J dropped 2 bases, with 12 bases sitting between them. The CDR3 here is CSVAQTGAYEQYF. The CDR3 bases are TGCAGCGTTGCTCAGACAGGAGCCTACGAGCAGTACTTC.

This clonotype has only a few counts. The chain is built from TRBV28 and TRBJ2-3; the match to TRBD2 covers 8 bases. V trimming: 6 bases; J trimming: 6 bases; junction bases outside the gene matches: 11. The CDR3 length is 15 residues. CDR1 and CDR2 (germline): MDHEN, SYDVKM. CDR3 sequence: CASSKREIASDTQYF. The DNA for the CDR3 is TGTGCCAGCAGCAAGCGGGAGATAGCCTCCGATACGCAGTATTTT.

The rearrangement joins TRBV28 to TRBJ2-1; tentatively, D is TRBD2 (5 bases). This CDR3 region has 16 residues. The V end was cut by 3 bases, the J end by 8 bases, with 20 bases between. Germline V gene sequence: CDR1 MDHEN, CDR2 SYDVKM. Written as DNA, the CDR3 is TGTGCCAGCAGTTTCCGTCCTCTTACTAGTACCCATGAGCAGTTCTTC. As protein: CASSFRPLTSTHEQFF.

This sequence joins TRBV2 and TRBJ2-2, with D possibly matching TRBD1 (5 bases). Trimming shortened V by 2 bases and J by 1 base, and 17 bases separated the two germline ends. Germline V gives CDR1 SNHLY, CDR2 FYNNEI. The length of the CDR3 is 18 residues. Here the CDR3 DNA reads TGTGCCAGCAGTGAACCCGACAACAGGCGAATGAACACCGGGGAGCTGTTTTTT. Its translation: CASSEPDNRRMNTGELFF.

This clonotype appeared a few times. This rearrangement joins TRBV7-9 to TRBJ1-2, with a weak D call TRBD1 (6 bases). This CDR3 has 16 amino acids. In germline, CDR1 is SEHNR, CDR2 FQNEAQ (reference sequence). Trimming took off 2 bases at V and 4 bases at J, with 17 bases between the two ends. CDR3 nucleotides: TGTGCCAGCAGCTTAAGTGGGGGCGAGGTGTTCTATGGCTACACCTTC. Its protein product is CASSLSGGEVFYGYTF.

This clonotype was counted only a few times. This chain links TRBV28 with TRBJ1-5; D may be TRBD1 (5 bases). Germline CDR1 reads MDHEN; CDR2 reads SYDVKM. The CDR3 runs to 13 residues. Trimming left V 3 bases short and J 5 bases short, with 8 bases between. The CDR3 reads CASSFLGDQPQHF. For the CDR3, the DNA is TGTGCCAGCAGTTTCCTAGGGGATCAGCCCCAGCATTTT.

This clonotype was observed a few times. This sequence joins TRBV4-2 and TRBJ2-3, with unresolved D. Trimming took 3 bases from V and 2 from J, leaving 9 bases between them. Germline CDR1 and CDR2: LGHNA and YNFKEQ. The CDR3 is made up of 14 amino acids. CDR3: CASSHRHFTDTQYF. The CDR3 nucleotides are TGTGCCAGCAGCCACCGACACTTCACAGATACGCAGTATTTT.

The chain recombines TRBV20-1 with TRBJ1-1; D not resolved. CDR1 is DFQATT and CDR2 is SNEGSKA in the germline V gene (reference sequence). V lost 5 bases to trimming and J lost 4 bases, with 8 bases between them. The CDR3 extends over 11 amino acids. The CDR3 DNA reads TGCAGTGCTGGTGACACCACTGAAGCTTTCTTT. This gives the protein CSAGDTTEAFF.

The V gene is TRBV4-1, the J gene TRBJ1-1; D is undetermined. Germline V CDR1 and CDR2: MGHRA, YSYEKL. The CDR3 runs 13 residues. The germline V and J ends were trimmed by 3 bases and 7 bases, with 12 bases remaining between them. CDR3 sequence reads: CASSQPLVGEAFF. The CDR3 DNA reads TGCGCCAGCAGCCAGCCCTTGGTCGGTGAAGCTTTCTTT.

CDR3 sequence (DNA): TGCAGTGCTGACGGCGGGGGGGCTGTTCGAGTAGGGACCCAGTACTTC. This sequence encodes CSADGGGAVRVGTQYF. The genes are TRBV20-1 and TRBJ2-4; 9 bases match TRBD2. The J call may be incorrect, as the DNA end agrees better with TRBJ2-5. The CDR3 runs to 16 residues. Germline loops: CDR1 DFQATT, CDR2 SNEGSKA (reference sequence).

In this sample, this clonotype turned up a few times. The chain employs TRBV15 and TRBJ2-1, with 8 bases fitting TRBD2. Germline V CDR1 and CDR2: LNHNV, YYDKDF (reference sequence). The CDR3 length is 14 residues. V shed 0 bases and J 7 bases; nucleotides not matched to a gene: 2. CDR3 bases: TGTGCCACCAGCAGAGATAGCGGGATGAATGAGCAGTTCTTC. Translating it yields CATSRDSGMNEQFF.

The genes are TRBV7-9 and TRBJ1-5, with 11 bases matching TRBD1. Looked up from germline, CDR1 is SEHNR and CDR2 is FQNEAQ (reference sequence). Trimming cost V 9 bases and J 11 bases; bases outside gene matches: 12. There are 14 residues in the CDR3. CDR3 DNA: TGTGCCAGTAGCCCTGGGACAGGGGGGGCGGCCCAGCATTTT. Translated, it gives CASSPGTGGAAQHF.

The chain joins TRBV14 to TRBJ2-1, with 13 bases lining up with TRBD2. V dropped 4 bases and J dropped 7; count of bases not matched to a gene: 13. This CDR3 has 18 residues. Germline V gene sequence: CDR1 SGHDN, CDR2 FVKESK. The CDR3 coding sequence is TGTGCCAGCAGCCCTACTAGCGGGAGGGCCTTGGTGCGGAATGAGCAGTTCTTC. It specifies CASSPTSGRALVRNEQFF. The complete variable domain, with remaining parts taken from reference TRBV14 and TRBJ2-1, reads EAGVTQFPSHSVIEKGQTVTLRCDPISGHDNLYWYRRVMGKEIKFLLHFVKESKQDESGMPNNRFLAERTGGTYSTLKVQPAELEDSGVYFCASSPTSGRALVRNEQFFGPGTRLTVL.

The rearrangement links TRBV20-1 to TRBJ2-1; 9 nucleotides agree with TRBD2. The CDR3 consists of 15 residues. V dropped 0 bases and J dropped 6; count of bases not matched to a gene: 6. CDR1 and CDR2 from the germline V gene are DFQATT and SNEGSKA (reference sequence). CDR3 nucleotide sequence: TGCAGTGCTAGAGATTTCCGGACTAGCGTCAATGAGCAGTTCTTC. Protein sequence: CSARDFRTSVNEQFF.

This clonotype was observed a few times. The chain recombines TRBV20-1 with TRBJ1-2; D gene ambiguous. CDR1 and CDR2 (germline): DFQATT, SNEGSKA (reference sequence). CDR3 length: 13 residues. V lost 2 bases to trimming and J lost 3 bases, with 10 bases between them. CDR3 amino acids: CSARSREYYGYTF. In DNA form, the CDR3 reads TGCAGTGCTAGAAGTAGAGAGTACTATGGCTACACCTTC.

In this sample, this clonotype turned up a few times. V and J are TRBV10-3 and TRBJ2-1, with 7 bases aligning to TRBD2. The CDR3 extends over 14 amino acids. V gave up 3 bases and J gave up 9 bases; unmatched junction bases: 8. From germline, CDR1 is ENHRY and CDR2 SYGVKD. The CDR3 loop reads CAISDGGLGGEQFF. The CDR3 DNA reads TGTGCCATCAGTGACGGGGGGTTAGGTGGTGAGCAGTTCTTC.

This sequence joins TRBV7-2 and TRBJ2-7; 10 bases are a match to TRBD2. CDR1 SGHTA and CDR2 FQGNSA come from the germline V gene. The CDR3 is 16 residues long. J was trimmed by 0 bases and V by 1 base; bases with no gene match: 3. This CDR3 is CASSLDSGGSSYEQYF. The CDR3 bases are TGTGCCAGCAGCTTAGATAGCGGGGGGTCCTCCTACGAGCAGTACTTC.

The chain is built from TRBV6-5 and TRBJ2-1, with a weak D call TRBD2 (6 bases). CDR3 size: 15 residues. Germline CDR1 is MNHEY and CDR2 is SVGAGI. V lost 6 bases and J 2 bases, leaving 14 bases between the germline ends. CDR3 nucleotides: TGTGCCAGCAGGACCGGGTCGGGGGCCTACAATGAGCAGTTCTTC. Amino acid sequence: CASRTGSGAYNEQFF.

There are a few counts of this clonotype. V and J are TRBV20-1 and TRBJ1-1; D is unresolved. The CDR3 runs to 14 residues. Germline V gives CDR1 DFQATT, CDR2 SNEGSKA (reference sequence). V lost 0 bases, J lost 3 bases, and 11 bases lay in between. CDR3 sequence (DNA): TGCAGTGCTAGAGATCCCACAGCCCACACTGAAGCTTTCTTT. Protein product: CSARDPTAHTEAFF.

This clonotype was recorded many times. The chain carries TRBV12-3 or TRBV12-4 and TRBJ2-7; 9 nucleotides match TRBD1. The CDR3 spans 13 residues. Trimming at V came to 6 bases and at J to 10 bases, leaving 10 bases not matched to a gene. The CDR3 loop reads CASSLDRGKNQYF. Written as DNA, the CDR3 is TGTGCCAGCAGCCTTGACAGGGGGAAGAATCAGTACTTC.

This chain links TRBV20-1 with TRBJ1-5, with D possibly matching TRBD1 (5 bases). The CDR3 consists of 16 residues. Germline CDR1 DFQATT, CDR2 SNEGSKA (reference sequence). V lost 0 bases, J lost 0 bases, and 12 bases lay in between. CDR3 sequence reads: CSAREGEVYSNQPQHF. In DNA form, the CDR3 reads TGCAGTGCTAGAGAGGGGGAAGTTTATAGCAATCAGCCCCAGCATTTT.

This chain joins TRBV4-2 and TRBJ1-5, with D tentatively TRBD1 (5 bases). The CDR3 has 18 residues. The germline CDR1 and CDR2 sequences are LGHNA and YNFKEQ. Trimming removed 2 bases at V and 2 bases at J, with 19 bases between. The CDR3 loop reads CASSQFDDRGRGNQPQHF. The CDR3 bases are TGTGCCAGCAGCCAATTCGACGACCGGGGGAGGGGCAATCAGCCCCAGCATTTT.

This sequence joins TRBV5-1 and TRBJ2-1, with D uncertain. Germline lookup yields CDR1 SGHRS and CDR2 YFSETQ. V shed 0 bases and J shed 6 bases, with 7 bases lying between them. This CDR3 has 13 residues. Here the CDR3 DNA reads TGCGCCAGCAGCTTGGGACAACGCAATGAGCAGTTCTTC. As protein: CASSLGQRNEQFF.

V usage is TRBV5-1 and J usage is TRBJ2-7, with D possibly being TRBD1 or TRBD2 (6 bases each). Germline V lookup: CDR1 SGHRS, CDR2 YFSETQ. V was shortened by 4 bases and J by 5 bases, with 16 bases between the two germline ends. This CDR3 is built from 14 residues. Here the CDR3 DNA reads TGCGCCAGCAGCACAATAACCGGGGGCAACGAGCAGTACTTC. Encoded protein: CASSTITGGNEQYF.

This sequence joins TRBV24-1 and TRBJ2-2; D uncertain. The CDR3 loop spans 13 amino acids. Germline CDR1 and CDR2: KGHDR and SFDVKD. V was cut by 6 bases and J by 1 base, with 5 bases left in between. CDR3 region: CATSPGNTGELFF. The CDR3 DNA reads TGTGCCACCAGTCCAGGGAACACCGGGGAGCTGTTTTTT.

V and J are TRBV7-7 and TRBJ2-5; 14 bases match TRBD2. From germline, CDR1 is SSHAT and CDR2 FNYEAQ (reference sequence). The CDR3 runs to 16 residues. CDR3 residues: CACSLGTSGSSETQYF. In nucleotides, the CDR3 is TGTGCTTGCAGCCTCGGGACTAGCGGGAGTTCAGAGACCCAGTACTTC.

A remark on this clonotype: With a much larger clone just one base away, this may be a read error. V gene TRBV11-2 combines with J gene TRBJ2-5; D ambiguous. Germline assignment: CDR1 SGHAT and CDR2 FQNNGV. The CDR3 has 15 residues. V was shortened by 3 bases and J by 11 bases, with 22 bases between the two germline ends. The CDR3 bases are TGTGCCAGCAGCTTCTCCCCCGTGCGGAACAATGAGCAGTACTTC. Translation gives CASSFSPVRNNEQYF.

This clonotype was seen a few times. V gene TRBV6-5 combines with J gene TRBJ2-1, with 12 bases aligning to TRBD2. The germline CDR1 and CDR2 sequences are MNHEY and SVGAGI. Trimming took 4 bases from V and 6 from J; bases not matched to a gene: 13. The CDR3 loop spans 18 amino acids. Here the CDR3 reads CASSSRGILAGGGNEQFF. The DNA for the CDR3 is TGTGCCAGCAGTTCCCGGGGAATACTAGCGGGAGGTGGCAATGAGCAGTTCTTC.